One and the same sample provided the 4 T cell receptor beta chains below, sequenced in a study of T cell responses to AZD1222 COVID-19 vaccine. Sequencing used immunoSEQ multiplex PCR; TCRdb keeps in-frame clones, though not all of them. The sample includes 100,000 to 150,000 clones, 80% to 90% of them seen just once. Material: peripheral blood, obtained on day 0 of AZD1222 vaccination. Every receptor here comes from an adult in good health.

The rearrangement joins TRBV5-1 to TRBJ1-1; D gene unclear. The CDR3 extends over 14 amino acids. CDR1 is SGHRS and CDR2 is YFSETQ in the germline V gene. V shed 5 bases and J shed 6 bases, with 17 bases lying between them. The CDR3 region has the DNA TGCGCCAGCAGACAACGGTCTGGACTCCCTGAAGCTTTCTTT. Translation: CASRQRSGLPEAFF.

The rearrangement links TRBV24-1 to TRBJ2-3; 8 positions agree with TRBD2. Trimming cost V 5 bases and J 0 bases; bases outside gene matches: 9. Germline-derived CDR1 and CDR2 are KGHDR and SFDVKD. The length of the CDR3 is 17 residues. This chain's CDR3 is CATSGGSGAFSTDTQYF. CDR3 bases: TGTGCCACCAGTGGTGGTAGCGGGGCGTTTAGCACAGATACGCAGTATTTT.

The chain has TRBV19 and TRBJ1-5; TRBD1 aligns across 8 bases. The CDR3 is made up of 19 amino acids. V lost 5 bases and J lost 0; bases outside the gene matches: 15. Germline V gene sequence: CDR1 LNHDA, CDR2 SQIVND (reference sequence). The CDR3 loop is CASSQKKTGDLFSNQPQHF. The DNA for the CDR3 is TGTGCCAGTAGTCAGAAAAAGACAGGGGATCTATTTAGCAATCAGCCCCAGCATTTT.

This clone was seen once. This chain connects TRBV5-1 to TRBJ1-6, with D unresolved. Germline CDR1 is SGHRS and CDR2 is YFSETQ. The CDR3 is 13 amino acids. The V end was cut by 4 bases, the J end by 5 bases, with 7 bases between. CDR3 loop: CASSELDNSPLHF. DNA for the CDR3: TGCGCCAGCAGCGAACTAGATAATTCACCCCTCCACTTT.